The 8 T cell receptor beta chains in this list originate from one sample, sequenced in a study of Ad26.COV2.S vaccination and SARS-CoV-2 variants. Treatment defined: roughly 19 received Ad26.COV2.S at low or high dose, single or two shots; 5 received placebo; per-sample allocation not given. Following the first vaccine or placebo injection, samples were taken on day 63. Here immunoSEQ multiplex PCR was the method, and the copy in TCRdb shows in-frame clones only, minus some. The sample includes some 520,000 clones, roughly nine tenths seen only once; the top ten take around 13%. This sample comprised peripheral blood, obtained in a trial of Ad26.COV2.S vaccine versus placebo. These receptors originate from a person aged 18-65 years who received the Ad26.COV2.S COVID-19 vaccine or a placebo.

This sequence joins TRBV5-1 and TRBJ1-2; D is possibly TRBD1 (5 bases). Germline CDR1 SGHRS, CDR2 YFSETQ. This CDR3 contains 14 residues. The ends were cut back, 0 bases at V and 8 bases at J, with 14 bases in the middle. The CDR3: CASSLVQGAEGYTF. CDR3 bases: TGCGCCAGCAGCTTGGTGCAGGGAGCAGAGGGCTACACCTTC.

This chain uses TRBV28 with TRBJ2-2; no clear D. The germline CDR1 and CDR2 sequences are MDHEN and SYDVKM. The V end was cut by 3 bases, the J end by 4 bases, with 0 bases between. The length of the CDR3 is 11 residues. The CDR3 DNA follows: TGTGCCAGCAGTTTCACCGGGGAGCTGTTTTTT. This encodes CASSFTGELFF. The entire variable domain, with the rest obtained from reference TRBV28 and TRBJ2-2, is as follows: DVKVTQSSRYLVKRTGEKVFLECVQDMDHENMFWYRQDPGLGLRLIYFSYDVKMKEKGDIPEGYSVSREKKERFSLILESASTNQTSMYLCASSFTGELFFGEGSRLTVL.

V is TRBV6-6 and J is TRBJ1-1, with D tentatively TRBD1 (5 bases). The CDR3 contains 14 residues. V was shortened by 5 bases and J by 2 bases, with 12 bases between the two germline ends. Germline CDR1 and CDR2: MNHNY and SVGAGI (reference sequence). The CDR3 DNA is TGTGCCAGCAGTGAGGGCGGGACTAACACTGAAGCTTTCTTT. It is translated as CASSEGGTNTEAFF.

The chain has TRBV10-3 and TRBJ2-6; D is uncertain. Deletions cut 4 bases from V and 8 bases from J, with 6 bases between. The CDR3 has 12 amino acids. The V gene's germline CDR1 is ENHRY and CDR2 SYGVKD. DNA for the CDR3: TGTGCCATCAGTGCTCCGTCCAACGTCCTGACTTTC. This gives the protein CAISAPSNVLTF.

The rearrangement uses TRBV7-2 and TRBJ2-1; the match to TRBD2 covers 9 bases. V lost 4 bases, J lost 8 bases, and 27 bases stayed unmatched. The CDR3 runs 21 residues. CDR1 is SGHTA and CDR2 is FQGNSA in the germline V gene. The CDR3 sequence: CASSSAAEHTPKKTSGYEQFF. DNA for the CDR3: TGTGCCAGCAGCTCAGCCGCCGAGCACACGCCCAAAAAGACTAGCGGCTATGAGCAGTTCTTC.

The CDR3 sequence is CAWSVSEGYTF. DNA for the CDR3: TGTGCCTGGAGTGTATCCGAAGGCTACACCTTC. The chain carries TRBV30 and TRBJ1-2; D is unclear. V shed 0 bases and J shed 8 bases, with 7 bases lying between them. This CDR3 is built from 11 residues. Germline values: CDR1 GTSNPN, CDR2 SVGIG (reference sequence).

This chain uses TRBV28 with TRBJ1-5; D gene uncertain. V gave up 4 bases and J gave up 7 bases, with 11 bases separating them. Germline V lookup: CDR1 MDHEN, CDR2 SYDVKM. The CDR3 consists of 13 residues. CDR3 region: CASSSPMRQPQHF. The DNA of the CDR3 is TGTGCCAGCAGTTCCCCGATGAGGCAGCCCCAGCATTTT.

The CDR3 sequence: CASSLEGGFGQPQHF. In nucleotides, the CDR3 is TGTGCCAGCAGCTTAGAGGGTGGATTCGGGCAGCCCCAGCATTTT. V gene TRBV7-9 combines with J gene TRBJ1-5; D not resolved. V lost 1 base, J lost 7 bases, and 14 bases lay in between. CDR1 and CDR2 from the germline V gene are SEHNR and FQNEAQ (reference sequence). The length of the CDR3 is 15 residues.